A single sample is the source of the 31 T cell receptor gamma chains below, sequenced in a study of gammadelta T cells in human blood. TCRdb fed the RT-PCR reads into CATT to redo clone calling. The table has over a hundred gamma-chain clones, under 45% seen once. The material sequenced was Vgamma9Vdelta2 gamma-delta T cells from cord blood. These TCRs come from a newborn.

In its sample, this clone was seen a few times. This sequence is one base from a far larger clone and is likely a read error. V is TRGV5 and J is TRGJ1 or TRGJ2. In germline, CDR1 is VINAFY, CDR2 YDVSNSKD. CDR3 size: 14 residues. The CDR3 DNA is TGTGCCAACTGGGACAGGCTGGAAGATTATAAGAAACTCTTT. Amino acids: CANWDRLEDYKKLF.

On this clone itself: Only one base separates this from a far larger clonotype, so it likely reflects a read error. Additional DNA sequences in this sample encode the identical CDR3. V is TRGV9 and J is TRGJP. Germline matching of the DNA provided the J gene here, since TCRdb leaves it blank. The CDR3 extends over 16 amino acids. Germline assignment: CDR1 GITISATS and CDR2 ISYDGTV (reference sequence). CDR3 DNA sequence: TGTGCCTTGTGGGAGGTGCAAGAGCTGGGCAAAAAAATCAAGGTATTT. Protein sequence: CALWEVQELGKKIKVF.

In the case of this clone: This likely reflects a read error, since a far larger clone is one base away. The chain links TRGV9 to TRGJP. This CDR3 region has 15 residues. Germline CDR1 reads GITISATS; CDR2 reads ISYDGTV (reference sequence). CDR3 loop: CALWESELVKKIKVF. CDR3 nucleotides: TGTGCCTTGTGGGAGTCAGAGTTGGTCAAAAAAATCAAGGTATTT.

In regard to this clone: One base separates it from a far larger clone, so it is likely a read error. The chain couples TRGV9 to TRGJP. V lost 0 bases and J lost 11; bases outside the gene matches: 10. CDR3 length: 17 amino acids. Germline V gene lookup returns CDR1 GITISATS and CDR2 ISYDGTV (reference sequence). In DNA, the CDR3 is TGTGCCTTGTGGGAGGTGCAGAGCGAGATGGGCAAAAAAATCAAGGTATTT. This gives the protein CALWEVQSEMGKKIKVF.

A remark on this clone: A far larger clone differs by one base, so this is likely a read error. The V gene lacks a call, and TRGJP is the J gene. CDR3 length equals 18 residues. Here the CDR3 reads CALWEVLSQELGKTIKVF. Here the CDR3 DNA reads TGTGCCTTGTGGGAGGTGCTCTCCCAAGAGTTGGGCAAAACAATCAAGGTATTT.

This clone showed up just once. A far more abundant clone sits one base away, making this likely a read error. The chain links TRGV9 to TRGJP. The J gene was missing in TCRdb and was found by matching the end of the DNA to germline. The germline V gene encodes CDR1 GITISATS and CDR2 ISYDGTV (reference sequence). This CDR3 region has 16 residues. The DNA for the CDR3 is TGTGCCTTGTGGGAGGTGCAAGAGTTGGACAAAAAAATCAAGGTATTT. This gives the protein CALWEVQELDKKIKVF.

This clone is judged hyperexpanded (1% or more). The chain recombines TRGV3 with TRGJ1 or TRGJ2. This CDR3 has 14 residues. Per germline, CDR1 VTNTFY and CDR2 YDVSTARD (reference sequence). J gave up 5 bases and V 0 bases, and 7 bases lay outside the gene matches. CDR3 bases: TGTGCCACCTGGGACAGGCTGGAAGATTATAAGAAACTCTTT. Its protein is CATWDRLEDYKKLF.

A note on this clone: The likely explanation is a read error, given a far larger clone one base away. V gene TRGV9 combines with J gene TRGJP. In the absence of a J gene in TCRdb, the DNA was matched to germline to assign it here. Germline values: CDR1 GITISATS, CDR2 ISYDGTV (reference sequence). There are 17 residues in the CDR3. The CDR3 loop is CASWEVQSELGKKIKVF. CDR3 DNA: TGTGCCTCGTGGGAGGTGCAGAGCGAGTTGGGCAAAAAAATCAAGGTATTT.

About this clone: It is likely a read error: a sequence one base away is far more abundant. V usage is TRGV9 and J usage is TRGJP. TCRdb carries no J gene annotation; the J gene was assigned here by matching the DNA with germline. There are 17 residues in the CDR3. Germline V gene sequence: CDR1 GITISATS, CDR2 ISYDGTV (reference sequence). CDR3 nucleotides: TGTGCCTTGTGGGAGGTGCAGAGCGAGTTGAGCAAAAAAATCAAGGTATTT. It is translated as CALWEVQSELSKKIKVF.

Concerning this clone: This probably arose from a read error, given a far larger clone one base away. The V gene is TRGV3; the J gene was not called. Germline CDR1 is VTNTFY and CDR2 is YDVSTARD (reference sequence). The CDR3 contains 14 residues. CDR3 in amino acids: CATWDRLEDYKKLF. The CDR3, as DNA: TGTGCCACCTGGGACAGGCTGGAAGATTATAAGAAGCTCTTT.

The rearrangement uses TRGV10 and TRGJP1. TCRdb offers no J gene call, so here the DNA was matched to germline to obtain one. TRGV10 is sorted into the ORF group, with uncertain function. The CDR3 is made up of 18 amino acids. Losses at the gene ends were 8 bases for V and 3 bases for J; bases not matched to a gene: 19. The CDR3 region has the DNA TGTGCTGCGTGGGATTTAAATCCCTCCACGCCCACTGGTTGGTTCAAGATATTT. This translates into CAAWDLNPSTPTGWFKIF.

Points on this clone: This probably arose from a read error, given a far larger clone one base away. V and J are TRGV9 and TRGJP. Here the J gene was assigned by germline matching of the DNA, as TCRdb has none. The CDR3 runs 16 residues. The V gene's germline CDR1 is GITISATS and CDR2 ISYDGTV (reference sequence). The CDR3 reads CAWWEVQELGKKIKVF. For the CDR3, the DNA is TGTGCCTGGTGGGAGGTGCAAGAGTTGGGCAAAAAAATCAAGGTATTT.

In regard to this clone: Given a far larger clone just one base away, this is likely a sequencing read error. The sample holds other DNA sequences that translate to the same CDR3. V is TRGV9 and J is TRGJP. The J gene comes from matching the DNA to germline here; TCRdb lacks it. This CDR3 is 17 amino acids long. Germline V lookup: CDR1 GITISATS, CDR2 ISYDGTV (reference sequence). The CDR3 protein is CALWEVQSELGKKIKVF. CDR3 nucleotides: TGCGCCTTGTGGGAGGTGCAGAGCGAGTTGGGCAAAAAAATCAAGGTATTT.

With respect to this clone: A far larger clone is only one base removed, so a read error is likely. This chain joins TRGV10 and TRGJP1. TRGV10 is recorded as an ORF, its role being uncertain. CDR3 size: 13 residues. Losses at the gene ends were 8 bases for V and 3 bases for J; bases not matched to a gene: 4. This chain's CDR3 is CAAWDPTGWFKIF. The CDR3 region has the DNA TGTGCTGCGTGGGATCCCACTGGTTGGTTCAAGATATTT.

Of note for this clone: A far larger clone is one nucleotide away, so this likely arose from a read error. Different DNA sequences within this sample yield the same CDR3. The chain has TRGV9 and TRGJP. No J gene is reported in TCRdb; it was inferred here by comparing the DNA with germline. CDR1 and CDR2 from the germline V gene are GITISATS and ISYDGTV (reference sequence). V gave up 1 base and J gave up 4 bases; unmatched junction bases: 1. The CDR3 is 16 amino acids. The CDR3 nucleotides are TGTGCCTTGTGGGAGGTACAAGAGTTGGGCAAAAAAATCAAGGTATTT. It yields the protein CALWEVQELGKKIKVF.

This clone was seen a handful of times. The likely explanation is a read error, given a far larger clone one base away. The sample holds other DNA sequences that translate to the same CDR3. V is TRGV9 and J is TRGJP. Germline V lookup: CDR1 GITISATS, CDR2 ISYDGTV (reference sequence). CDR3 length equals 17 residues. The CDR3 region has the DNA TGTGCCTTGTGGGAGGTGCAGAGCGAGTTGGGGAAAAAAATCAAGGTATTT. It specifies CALWEVQSELGKKIKVF.

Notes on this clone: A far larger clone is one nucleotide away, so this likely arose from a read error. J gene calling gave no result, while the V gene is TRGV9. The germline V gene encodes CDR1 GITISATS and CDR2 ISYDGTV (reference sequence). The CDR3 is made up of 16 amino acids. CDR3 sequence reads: CALWEVEELGKKIRVF. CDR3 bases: TGTGCCTTGTGGGAGGTAGAGGAGTTGGGCAAAAAAATCAGGGTATTT.

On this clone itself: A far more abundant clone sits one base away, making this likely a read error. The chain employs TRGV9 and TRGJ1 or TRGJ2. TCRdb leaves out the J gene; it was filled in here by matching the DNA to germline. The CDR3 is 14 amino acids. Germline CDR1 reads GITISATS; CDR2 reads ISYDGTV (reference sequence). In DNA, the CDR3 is TGTGCCTCGTGGGAGATATCGAATTATTATAAGAAACTCTTT. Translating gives CASWEISNYYKKLF.

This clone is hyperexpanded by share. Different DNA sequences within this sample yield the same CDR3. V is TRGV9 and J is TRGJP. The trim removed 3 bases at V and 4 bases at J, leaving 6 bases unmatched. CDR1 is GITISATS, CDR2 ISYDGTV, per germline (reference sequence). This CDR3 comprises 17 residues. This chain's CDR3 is CALWETDQELGKKIKVF. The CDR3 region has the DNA TGTGCCTTGTGGGAGACAGATCAAGAGTTGGGCAAAAAAATCAAGGTATTT.

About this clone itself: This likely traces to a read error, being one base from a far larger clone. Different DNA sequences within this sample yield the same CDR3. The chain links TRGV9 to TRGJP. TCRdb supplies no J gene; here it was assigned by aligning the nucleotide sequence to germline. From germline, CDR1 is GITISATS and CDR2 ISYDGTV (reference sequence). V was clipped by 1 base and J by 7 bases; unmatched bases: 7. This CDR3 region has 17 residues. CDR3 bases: TGTGCCTTGTGGGAGGTACAGAGCGAGTTGGGCAAAAAAATCAAGGTATTT. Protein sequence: CALWEVQSELGKKIKVF.

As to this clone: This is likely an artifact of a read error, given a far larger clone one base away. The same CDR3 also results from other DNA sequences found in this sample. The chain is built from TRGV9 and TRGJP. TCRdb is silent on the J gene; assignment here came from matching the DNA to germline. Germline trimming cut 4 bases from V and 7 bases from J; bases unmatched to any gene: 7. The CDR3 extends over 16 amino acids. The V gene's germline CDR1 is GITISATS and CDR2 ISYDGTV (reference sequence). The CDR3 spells CALWEVEELGKKIKVF. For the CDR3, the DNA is TGTGCCTTGTGGGAAGTAGAGGAGTTGGGCAAAAAAATCAAGGTATTT.

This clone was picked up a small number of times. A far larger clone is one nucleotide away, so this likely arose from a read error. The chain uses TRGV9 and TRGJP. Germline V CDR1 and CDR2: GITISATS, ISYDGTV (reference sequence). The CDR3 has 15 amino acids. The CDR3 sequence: CALWESELGKKIRVF. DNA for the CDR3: TGTGCCTTGTGGGAGTCAGAGTTGGGCAAAAAAATCAGGGTATTT.

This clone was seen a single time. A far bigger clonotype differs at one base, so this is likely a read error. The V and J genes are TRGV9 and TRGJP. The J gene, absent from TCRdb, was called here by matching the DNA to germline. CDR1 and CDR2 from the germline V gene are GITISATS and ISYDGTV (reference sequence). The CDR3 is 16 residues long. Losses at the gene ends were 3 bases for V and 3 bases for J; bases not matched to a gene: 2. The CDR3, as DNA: TGTGCCTTGTGGGAGTTGCAAGAGTTGGGCAAAAAAATCAAGGTATTT. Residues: CALWELQELGKKIKVF.

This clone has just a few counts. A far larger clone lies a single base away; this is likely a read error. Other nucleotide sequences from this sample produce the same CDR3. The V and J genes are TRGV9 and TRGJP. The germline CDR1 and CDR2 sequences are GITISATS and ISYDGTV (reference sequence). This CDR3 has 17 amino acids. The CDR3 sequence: CALWETDQELGKKIKVF. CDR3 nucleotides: TGTGCCCTGTGGGAGACAGATCAAGAGTTGGGCAAAAAAATCAAGGTATTT.

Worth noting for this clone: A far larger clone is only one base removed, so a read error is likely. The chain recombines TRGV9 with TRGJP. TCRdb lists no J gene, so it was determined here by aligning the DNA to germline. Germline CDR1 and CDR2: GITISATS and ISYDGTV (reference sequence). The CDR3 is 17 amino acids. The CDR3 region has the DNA TGTGCCTTGTGGGAGGTGCAGAGCGAGTTGGGCAAAAAAAACAAGGTATTT. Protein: CALWEVQSELGKKNKVF.

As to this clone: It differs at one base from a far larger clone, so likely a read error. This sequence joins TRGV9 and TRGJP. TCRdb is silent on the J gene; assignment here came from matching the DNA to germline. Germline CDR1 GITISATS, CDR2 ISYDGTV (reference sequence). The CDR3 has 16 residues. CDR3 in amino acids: CALWEVQEFGKKIKVF. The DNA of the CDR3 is TGTGCCTTGTGGGAGGTGCAAGAGTTTGGCAAAAAAATCAAGGTATTT.

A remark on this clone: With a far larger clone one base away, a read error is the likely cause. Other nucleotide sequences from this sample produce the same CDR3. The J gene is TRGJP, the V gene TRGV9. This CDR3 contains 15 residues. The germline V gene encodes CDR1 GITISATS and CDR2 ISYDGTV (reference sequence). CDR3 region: CALWESELGKKIKVF. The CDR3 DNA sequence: TGTGCCTTGTGGGAGTCAGAGTTGGGTAAAAAAATCAAGGTATTT.

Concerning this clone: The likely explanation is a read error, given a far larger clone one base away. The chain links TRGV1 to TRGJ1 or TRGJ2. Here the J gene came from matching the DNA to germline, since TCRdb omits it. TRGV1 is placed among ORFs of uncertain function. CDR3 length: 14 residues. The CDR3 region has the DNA TGTGCCACCTGGGACAGGCTGGAAGATTATAGGAAACTCTTT. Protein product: CATWDRLEDYRKLF.

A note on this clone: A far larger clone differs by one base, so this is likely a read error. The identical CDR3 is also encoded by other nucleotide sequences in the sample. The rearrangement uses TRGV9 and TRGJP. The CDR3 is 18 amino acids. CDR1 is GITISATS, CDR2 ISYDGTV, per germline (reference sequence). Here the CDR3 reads CALWEVLSQELGKKIKVF. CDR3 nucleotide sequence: TGTGCCTTGTGGGAGGTGCTCTCCCAAGAGTTGGGCAAAAAAATAAAGGTATTT.

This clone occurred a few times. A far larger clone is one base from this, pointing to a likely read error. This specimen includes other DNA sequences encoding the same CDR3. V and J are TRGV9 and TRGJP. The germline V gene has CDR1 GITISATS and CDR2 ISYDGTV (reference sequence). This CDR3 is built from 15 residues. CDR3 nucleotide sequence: TGTGCATTGTGGGAGGTAGAGTTGGGCAAAAAAATCAAGGTATTT. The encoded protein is CALWEVELGKKIKVF.

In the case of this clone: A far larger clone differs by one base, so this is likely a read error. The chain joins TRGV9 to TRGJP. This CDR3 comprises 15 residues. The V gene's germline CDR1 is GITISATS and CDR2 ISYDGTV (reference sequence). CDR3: CALWESELSKKIKVF. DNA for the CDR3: TGTGCCTTGTGGGAGTCAGAGTTGAGCAAAAAAATCAAGGTATTT.